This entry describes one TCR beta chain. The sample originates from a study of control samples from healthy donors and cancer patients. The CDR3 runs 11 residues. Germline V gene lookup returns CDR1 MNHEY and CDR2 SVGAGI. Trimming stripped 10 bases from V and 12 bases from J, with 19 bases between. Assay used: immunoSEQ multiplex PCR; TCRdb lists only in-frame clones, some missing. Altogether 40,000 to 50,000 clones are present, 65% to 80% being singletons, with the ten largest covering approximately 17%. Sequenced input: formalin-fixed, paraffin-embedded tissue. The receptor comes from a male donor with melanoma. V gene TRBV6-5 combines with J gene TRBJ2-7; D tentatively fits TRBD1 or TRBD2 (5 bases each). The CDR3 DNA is TGTGCCACCCACCTGGGGGACGTCGGGTACTTC. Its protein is CATHLGDVGYF.